The 27 T cell receptor beta chains below were found in one sample sequenced in a study of blood T cell repertoires in COVID-19. The data were produced by immunoSEQ multiplex PCR, yet TCRdb's version contains in-frame clones alone and is incomplete. Among approximately 160,000 clones listed, over 75% were seen once. Sequencing was carried out using PBMCs or T cells enriched from blood (not recorded which). These receptors were taken from a woman between 50 and 59 years old who had recovered from COVID-19.

In this sample, this clone turned up once. This chain connects TRBV5-1 to TRBJ1-5; D is uncertain. V was clipped by 0 bases and J by 7 bases, with 14 bases between them. The CDR3 is made up of 15 amino acids. Germline V gives CDR1 SGHRS, CDR2 YFSETQ. The CDR3 spells CASSLDSPSEQPQHF. As DNA, the CDR3 is TGCGCCAGCAGCTTGGACAGTCCCTCCGAACAGCCCCAGCATTTT.

This clone appeared once. The rearrangement uses TRBV30 and TRBJ1-2; 10 nucleotides match TRBD1. The CDR3 totals 18 residues. In germline, CDR1 is GTSNPN, CDR2 SVGIG (reference sequence). Trimming cost V 0 bases and J 4 bases; bases outside gene matches: 14. This chain's CDR3 is CAWSVIGRTGGRGYGYTF. The CDR3 DNA follows: TGTGCCTGGAGTGTAATCGGGAGGACAGGGGGTCGTGGCTATGGCTACACCTTC.

The V gene is TRBV29-1, the J gene TRBJ2-5; 14 positions agree with TRBD2. J gave up 0 bases and V 6 bases, and 12 bases lay outside the gene matches. The CDR3 is 18 residues long. The germline CDR1 and CDR2 sequences are SQVTM and ANQGSEA. This CDR3 reads CSVTGLPGLAGDQETQYF. Written as DNA, the CDR3 is TGCAGCGTCACAGGGCTCCCGGGACTAGCGGGGGACCAAGAGACCCAGTACTTC. The full variable domain, rest sourced from reference TRBV29-1 and TRBJ2-5, is SAVISQKPSRDICQRGTSLTIQCQVDSQVTMMFWYRQQPGQSLTLIATANQGSEATYESGFVIDKFPISRPNLTFSTLTVSNMSPEDSSIYLCSVTGLPGLAGDQETQYFGPGTRLLVL.

A few counts support this clone. The gene calls are TRBV7-8 and TRBJ1-6; 7 bases are a match to TRBD1. CDR1 and CDR2 from the germline V gene are SGHVS and FQNEAQ. V dropped 3 bases and J dropped 10; count of bases not matched to a gene: 12. This CDR3 comprises 16 residues. The CDR3 coding sequence is TGTGCCAGCAGCTTCCTCATGGCAGGGGGGATGTCACCCCTCCACTTT. This codes for CASSFLMAGGMSPLHF.

This clone was recorded only once. The chain is built from TRBV5-4 and TRBJ2-1; TRBD2 matches 10 bases. Germline V CDR1 and CDR2: SGHNT, YYREEE (reference sequence). This CDR3 spans 16 amino acids. The junction had 8 bases not matched to a gene; V was cut back by 4 bases and J by 4 bases. In nucleotides, the CDR3 is TGTGCCAGCAGCCTATCCGGGACTAGCGTTTACAATGAGCAGTTCTTC. Its protein is CASSLSGTSVYNEQFF.

This clone was seen a few times. The gene calls are TRBV3-1 (or the pseudogene TRBV3-2) and TRBJ2-1; 8 bases line up with TRBD1. This CDR3 has 17 residues. V dropped 4 bases and J dropped 6; count of bases not matched to a gene: 14. Germline V gene data show CDR1 as LGHDT and CDR2 as YNNKEL (reference sequence). The CDR3, as DNA: TGTGCCAGCAGCCCAGGACAGGGAGAGTTGGAGGCCAATGAGCAGTTCTTC. Its protein product is CASSPGQGELEANEQFF.

This clone was recorded once. CDR3 sequence reads: CASSDLRNQPQHF. The CDR3 region has the DNA TGTGCCAGCAGTGATCTCCGCAATCAGCCCCAGCATTTT. The gene calls are TRBV2 and TRBJ1-5, with D unclear. The germline CDR1 and CDR2 sequences are SNHLY and FYNNEI. The germline V and J ends were trimmed by 3 bases and 2 bases, with 5 bases remaining between them. The CDR3 runs to 13 residues. The whole variable domain, filled in from reference TRBV2 and TRBJ1-5, reads EPEVTQTPSHQVTQMGQEVILRCVPISNHLYFYWYRQILGQKVEFLVSFYNNEISEKSEIFDDQFSVERPDGSNFTLKIRSTKLEDSAMYFCASSDLRNQPQHFGDGTRLSIL.

The chain has TRBV10-2 and TRBJ1-4; 8 bases fit TRBD1. V lost 6 bases and J lost 8; bases outside the gene matches: 5. CDR1 and CDR2 (germline): WSHSY, SAAADI. The CDR3 runs to 13 residues. CDR3 DNA sequence: TGCGCCAGCAGCCGGACAGGGCGGGAAAAACTGTTTTTT. Translated, it gives CASSRTGREKLFF.

CDR3: CASRGGRGDNEKLFF. DNA of the CDR3: TGTGCCAGCAGGGGAGGTCGGGGGGATAATGAAAAACTGTTTTTT. This rearrangement joins TRBV28 to TRBJ1-4, with D perhaps TRBD1 (5 bases). Germline V gene lookup returns CDR1 MDHEN and CDR2 SYDVKM. V was shortened by 6 bases and J by 4 bases, with 15 bases between the two germline ends. CDR3 size: 15 residues.

The J gene is TRBJ1-5, the V gene TRBV18; D not certain. Germline CDR1 reads KGHSH; CDR2 reads LQKENI. Trimming stripped 3 bases from V and 6 bases from J, with 6 bases between. CDR3 length: 12 residues. Here the CDR3 reads CASSPPGQPQHF. In DNA, the CDR3 is TGTGCCAGCTCACCCCCAGGTCAGCCCCAGCATTTT.

The genes are TRBV6-5 and TRBJ2-7; 11 bases align to TRBD2. The J segment lost 2 bases and the V segment lost 5 bases, leaving 5 bases of the junction unmatched. CDR3 length: 15 amino acids. The germline V gene has CDR1 MNHEY and CDR2 SVGAGI. Here the CDR3 reads CASSNLAGGTYEQYF. CDR3 nucleotides: TGTGCCAGCAGTAACCTAGCGGGAGGAACCTACGAGCAGTACTTC.

J is TRBJ1-2 and V is TRBV7-2, with TRBD1 identical over 7 bases. In germline, CDR1 is SGHTA, CDR2 FQGNSA. Germline trimming cut 1 base from V and 3 bases from J; bases unmatched to any gene: 5. The CDR3 extends over 15 amino acids. CDR3 amino acids: CASSLGAGGYYGYTF. CDR3 nucleotide sequence: TGTGCCAGCAGCTTAGGTGCAGGGGGGTACTATGGCTACACCTTC.

The J gene is TRBJ2-7, the V gene TRBV6-6, with D perhaps TRBD1 (5 bases). The germline gives CDR1 MNHNY, CDR2 SVGAGI (reference sequence). The CDR3 contains 12 residues. V was pared by 10 bases and J by 2 bases, with 12 bases between. The CDR3, as DNA: TGTGCCATCTCGGACACCACCTACGAGCAGTACTTC. Translation: CAISDTTYEQYF.

This clone occurred once. The chain links TRBV28 to TRBJ1-2; D unresolved. The CDR3 sequence is 13 residues long. V dropped 6 bases and J dropped 8 bases, with 16 bases sitting between them. From germline, CDR1 is MDHEN and CDR2 SYDVKM. The CDR3 DNA reads TGTGCCAGCAGGCCCTCGGGGTTAGGCGGCTACACCTTC. Translation gives CASRPSGLGGYTF.

The chain links TRBV19 to TRBJ2-3; 14 bases fit TRBD2. From germline, CDR1 is LNHDA and CDR2 SQIVND (reference sequence). This CDR3 comprises 16 residues. Germline trimming cut 5 bases from V and 5 bases from J; bases unmatched to any gene: 6. Here the CDR3 DNA reads TGTGCCAGTAGTTCCGGACTAGCGGGAGGACAAGATACGCAGTATTTT. The encoded protein is CASSSGLAGGQDTQYF.

This clone has only a few counts. This chain links TRBV7-2 with TRBJ2-1, with 10 bases aligning to TRBD2. J lost 8 bases, V lost 1 base, and 14 bases had no gene match. The CDR3 is 18 residues long. The germline V gene encodes CDR1 SGHTA and CDR2 FQGNSA. CDR3 protein: CASSLVLGASGRRDEQFF. The CDR3 bases are TGTGCCAGCAGCTTAGTCCTAGGGGCTAGCGGGAGAAGGGATGAGCAGTTCTTC.

The CDR3 spells CASSWTANTEAFF. The CDR3 bases are TGTGCCAGCAGCTGGACAGCGAACACTGAAGCTTTCTTT. The chain is built from TRBV6-2 or TRBV6-3 and TRBJ1-1; the D gene is possibly TRBD1 (6 bases). Germline CDR1 and CDR2: MNHEY and SVGEGT. V lost 6 bases and J lost 1, with 9 bases in between. The CDR3 length is 13 residues.

V and J are TRBV7-3 and TRBJ2-1, with D maybe TRBD2 (5 bases). CDR3 length: 15 amino acids. Germline V lookup: CDR1 SGHTA, CDR2 FQGTGA. Trimming removed 5 bases at V and 1 base at J, with 12 bases between. In nucleotides, the CDR3 is TGTGCCAGCAGCGATAGCGTATTATCCTACAATGAGCAGTTCTTC. It yields the protein CASSDSVLSYNEQFF.

The gene calls are TRBV15 and TRBJ2-5; 10 bases match TRBD2. After removal of 0 bases from V and 5 bases from J, the junction contained 3 bases not matched to a gene. Germline V gene sequence: CDR1 LNHNV, CDR2 YYDKDF (reference sequence). The CDR3 has 15 amino acids. DNA of the CDR3: TGTGCCACCAGCAGAGATCCTAGCGGGAGTGAGACCCAGTACTTC. Its protein is CATSRDPSGSETQYF.

The CDR3, as DNA: TGTGCCAGCAGCCAAGAGGGGGGAGCGTCACCCCTCCACTTT. Its translation is CASSQEGGASPLHF. This chain links TRBV3-1 (or the pseudogene TRBV3-2) with TRBJ1-6; a possible D gene is TRBD1 (5 bases). V was pared by 0 bases and J by 10 bases, with 10 bases between. This CDR3 contains 14 residues. The germline V gene encodes CDR1 LGHDT and CDR2 YNNKEL (reference sequence).

This clone was picked up one time. The genes are TRBV27 and TRBJ1-6; no definite D call. Trimming removed 2 bases from V and 5 bases from J, with 13 bases in between. CDR3 length: 16 residues. Per germline, CDR1 MNHEY and CDR2 SMNVEV (reference sequence). Here the CDR3 reads CASSLRPEPNNSPLHF. DNA of the CDR3: TGTGCCAGCAGTTTACGGCCGGAGCCGAATAATTCACCCCTCCACTTT.

The genes are TRBV12-3 or TRBV12-4 and TRBJ2-5; D might be TRBD1 (5 bases). The CDR3 loop spans 13 amino acids. V lost 6 bases and J 2 bases, leaving 10 bases between the germline ends. This chain's CDR3 is CASSRQIQETQYF. The CDR3 DNA reads TGTGCCAGCAGCCGACAGATACAAGAGACCCAGTACTTC.

This chain connects TRBV19 to TRBJ1-6; 9 nucleotides align to TRBD1. The CDR3 totals 16 residues. The germline V gene has CDR1 LNHDA and CDR2 SQIVND (reference sequence). V gave up 3 bases and J gave up 9 bases; unmatched junction bases: 9. The CDR3 DNA follows: TGTGCCAGTAGTATGGTGACAGGGGGGTTGGGTTCACCCCTCCACTTT. Encoded protein: CASSMVTGGLGSPLHF.

J is TRBJ2-3 and V is TRBV5-1; D possibly corresponds to TRBD2 (5 bases). Trimming removed 4 bases at V and 8 bases at J, with 14 bases between. This CDR3 is 13 amino acids long. CDR1 and CDR2 from the germline V gene are SGHRS and YFSETQ. CDR3 nucleotides: TGCGCCAGCAGCGTGGCGGGTCCTGGTACGCAGTATTTT. Translating it yields CASSVAGPGTQYF.

V gene TRBV6-5 combines with J gene TRBJ1-2; D may be TRBD1 (5 bases). The CDR3 sequence is 13 residues long. The V gene's germline CDR1 is MNHEY and CDR2 SVGAGI. V lost 8 bases and J 4 bases, leaving 14 bases between the germline ends. Written as DNA, the CDR3 is TGTGCCAGCTCTCGCGGGGCGCCCTATGGCTACACCTTC. Protein product: CASSRGAPYGYTF.

The chain uses TRBV21-1 and TRBJ2-5; TRBD2, the table's D call, lacks a check against the DNA. TRBV21-1 is deemed a pseudogene. The CDR3 covers 16 residues. The CDR3 is CASSSMNSGPQETQYF. The CDR3 nucleotides are TGTGCCAGCAGCAGTATGAATAGCGGGCCCCAAGAGACCCAGTACTTC.

This chain uses TRBV5-4 with TRBJ2-1; 8 bases map to TRBD2. Looked up from germline, CDR1 is SGHNT and CDR2 is YYREEE (reference sequence). The junction had 15 bases not matched to a gene; V was cut back by 4 bases and J by 9 bases. The CDR3 is 16 residues long. CDR3 in amino acids: CASSAGGLAGLSEQFF. CDR3 DNA sequence: TGTGCCAGCAGCGCGGGTGGGTTAGCGGGATTAAGTGAGCAGTTCTTC. The variable domain in full, completed from reference TRBV5-4 and TRBJ2-1, reads ETGVTQSPTHLIKTRGQQVTLRCSSQSGHNTVSWYQQALGQGPQFIFQYYREEENGRGNFPPRFSGLQFPNYSSELNVNALELDDSALYLCASSAGGLAGLSEQFFGPGTRLTVL.